A single sample is the source of the 26 T cell receptor beta chains below, sequenced in a study of blood T cell repertoires in COVID-19 (dated by TCRdb to 2020 to 2022). Libraries were made using the immunoSEQ multiplex PCR assay. What TCRdb holds here is the immuneACCESS table cut down to in-frame rearrangements. Part of the clones is not present; checked against another copy, under half of the missing clones reflect an unresolved V gene, and the others are unexplained. The sample table holds about 240,000 clones, of which approximately 83% were seen once. The top ten clonotypes cover roughly 3.5% of the sample. Sequenced: PBMCs or T cells enriched from blood (not recorded which). These receptors originate from a middle-aged woman with acute COVID-19.

The chain links TRBV12-3 or TRBV12-4 to TRBJ2-2; D might be TRBD1 (5 bases). V shed 8 bases and J shed 6 bases, with 10 bases lying between them. The CDR3 extends over 12 amino acids. In DNA, the CDR3 is TGTGCCAGCGGTCTACAGGCCGGGGAGCTGTTTTTT. This gives the protein CASGLQAGELFF.

In DNA, the CDR3 is TGCGCCAGCATTGGGGAGACTTACTCCTACGAGCAGTACTTC. Amino acid sequence: CASIGETYSYEQYF. This chain joins TRBV10-2 and TRBJ2-7; D possibly corresponds to TRBD2 (5 bases). The CDR3 is made up of 14 amino acids. V was trimmed by 7 bases and J by 0 bases, leaving 13 bases between them. Germline lookup yields CDR1 WSHSY and CDR2 SAAADI.

The rearrangement joins TRBV7-9 to TRBJ2-7, with D uncertain. Trimming took 5 bases from V and 2 from J, leaving 10 bases between them. CDR3 length: 13 amino acids. Germline lookup yields CDR1 SEHNR and CDR2 FQNEAQ (reference sequence). CDR3 amino acids: CASSEFLAYEQYF. CDR3 sequence (DNA): TGTGCCAGCAGCGAATTTCTAGCCTACGAGCAGTACTTC.

This sequence joins TRBV30 and TRBJ2-5; TRBD1 matches 7 bases. V trimming: 2 bases; J trimming: 2 bases; junction bases outside the gene matches: 5. CDR3 size: 14 residues. Germline V gives CDR1 GTSNPN, CDR2 SVGIG (reference sequence). This CDR3 reads CAWSRGTAQETQYF. In DNA form, the CDR3 reads TGTGCCTGGAGTAGGGGGACAGCACAAGAGACCCAGTACTTC. The variable domain in full, completed from reference TRBV30 and TRBJ2-5, reads SQTIHQWPATLVQPVGSPLSLECTVEGTSNPNLYWYRQAAGRGLQLLFYSVGIGQISSEVPQNLSASRPQDRQFILSSKKLLLSDSGFYLCAWSRGTAQETQYFGPGTRLLVL.

The chain combines TRBV19 with TRBJ2-1; 12 nucleotides agree with TRBD2. V shed 1 base and J 5 bases; nucleotides not matched to a gene: 0. Germline-derived CDR1 and CDR2 are LNHDA and SQIVND (reference sequence). The CDR3 extends over 15 amino acids. The CDR3 is CASSIGTSGNNEQFF. CDR3 DNA: TGTGCCAGTAGTATAGGGACTAGCGGGAACAATGAGCAGTTCTTC.

This clone has at least ten counts. The chain employs TRBV13 and TRBJ2-2; the match to TRBD2 covers 13 bases. CDR1 is PRHDT and CDR2 is FYEKMQ in the germline V gene (reference sequence). There are 17 residues in the CDR3. J lost 5 bases, V lost 8 bases, and 11 bases had no gene match. CDR3 amino acids: CASSFVGGLAGTGELFF. In nucleotides, the CDR3 is TGTGCCAGCTCCTTTGTAGGGGGACTAGCGGGAACCGGGGAGCTGTTTTTT.

This sequence joins TRBV6-6 and TRBJ1-1; the D gene is possibly TRBD1 (6 bases). The CDR3 length is 13 residues. The germline V gene encodes CDR1 MNHNY and CDR2 SVGAGI (reference sequence). V dropped 2 bases and J dropped 4 bases, with 8 bases sitting between them. The CDR3 sequence is CASSYSRGTEAFF. In nucleotides, the CDR3 is TGTGCCAGCAGTTACAGCAGGGGCACTGAAGCTTTCTTT.

The rearrangement links TRBV5-1 to TRBJ1-1, with no clear D. The CDR3 sequence is 13 residues long. Germline values: CDR1 SGHRS, CDR2 YFSETQ. Between the trimmed V and J ends, which lost 1 base and 6 bases, there was a span of 10 bases. The CDR3 DNA sequence: TGCGCCAGCAGCTTGTTTCATCGGGCTGAAGCTTTCTTT. Amino acid sequence: CASSLFHRAEAFF.

J is TRBJ2-1 and V is TRBV24-1, with TRBD1 as a possible D gene (6 bases). Trimming removed 5 bases from V and 9 bases from J, with 19 bases in between. This CDR3 is 15 amino acids long. Germline V gene lookup returns CDR1 KGHDR and CDR2 SFDVKD. The CDR3 DNA reads TGTGCCACCAGTGGGATCTTAACAGGGTTCGGTGAGCAGTTCTTC. Protein sequence: CATSGILTGFGEQFF.

The chain couples TRBV11-3 to TRBJ2-1; D perhaps matches TRBD2 (6 bases). This CDR3 has 14 residues. CDR1 and CDR2 (germline): SGHNT, YENEEA. Trimming pared 7 bases from V and 0 bases from J, leaving 10 bases between. The CDR3 loop reads CASTLADSYNEQFF. CDR3 DNA sequence: TGTGCCAGCACACTAGCAGACTCCTACAATGAGCAGTTCTTC.

J is TRBJ1-6 and V is TRBV5-4; D is unclear. The V and J ends lost 0 bases and 7 bases respectively, with 8 bases between them. The CDR3 runs 14 residues. Germline CDR1 reads SGHNT; CDR2 reads YYREEE (reference sequence). CDR3 amino acids: CASSLAERNSPLHF. The CDR3 coding sequence is TGTGCCAGCAGCTTGGCCGAGAGGAATTCACCCCTCCACTTT. The variable domain in full, completed from reference TRBV5-4 and TRBJ1-6, reads ETGVTQSPTHLIKTRGQQVTLRCSSQSGHNTVSWYQQALGQGPQFIFQYYREEENGRGNFPPRFSGLQFPNYSSELNVNALELDDSALYLCASSLAERNSPLHFGNGTRLTVT.

This chain links TRBV21-1 with TRBJ1-4. TRBV21-1 represents a pseudogene. The CDR3 runs to 11 residues. The CDR3 coding sequence is TGTGCCAGCAGCAAACGGGGAAAACTGTTTTTT. Translating it yields CASSKRGKLFF.

This chain uses TRBV7-6 with TRBJ1-6; 9 nucleotides match TRBD1. The CDR3 loop spans 15 amino acids. Per the germline V gene, CDR1 is SGHVS and CDR2 is FNYEAQ. Losses at the gene ends were 1 base for V and 7 bases for J; bases not matched to a gene: 2. The CDR3 nucleotides read TGTGCCAGCAGCTTAGGGGACAGGGCGAATTCACCCCTCCACTTT. Its protein product is CASSLGDRANSPLHF.

This chain uses TRBV25-1 with TRBJ2-4; 7 bases align to TRBD2. The CDR3 length is 16 residues. Per the germline V gene, CDR1 is MGHDK and CDR2 is SYGVNS. Unmatched junction bases numbered 12, after V lost 6 bases and J lost 4 bases. Here the CDR3 reads CASSAPGGGRKNIQYF. CDR3 DNA: TGTGCCAGCAGCGCCCCGGGGGGTGGACGGAAAAACATTCAGTACTTC. Drawing the rest from reference TRBV25-1 and TRBJ2-4, the complete variable domain is EADIYQTPRYLVIGTGKKITLECSQTMGHDKMYWYQQDPGMELHLIHYSYGVNSTEKGDLSSESTVSRIRTEHFPLTLESARPSHTSQYLCASSAPGGGRKNIQYFGAGTRLSVL.

This rearrangement joins TRBV19 to TRBJ1-2, with a tentative D call TRBD1 (6 bases). Germline CDR1 LNHDA, CDR2 SQIVND (reference sequence). This CDR3 is 16 amino acids long. The V end was cut by 1 base, the J end by 2 bases, with 14 bases between. CDR3 coding DNA: TGTGCCAGTAGTATAGTAACAGGGATCGCCAACTATGGCTACACCTTC. This translates into CASSIVTGIANYGYTF.

The gene calls are TRBV6-5 and TRBJ2-5, with D hard to call. CDR1 MNHEY and CDR2 SVGAGI come from the germline V gene. Trimming removed 5 bases from V and 4 bases from J, with 5 bases in between. The CDR3 is made up of 11 amino acids. For the CDR3, the DNA is TGTGCCAGCAGTAACACAGAGACCCAGTACTTC. Residues: CASSNTETQYF.

This chain links TRBV24-1 with TRBJ2-2; 9 bases map to TRBD1. In germline, CDR1 is KGHDR, CDR2 SFDVKD. V lost 3 bases and J lost 5; bases outside the gene matches: 6. The CDR3 extends over 16 amino acids. CDR3 DNA: TGTGCCACCAGTGATCCGTCACAGGGGGCTACCGGGGAGCTGTTTTTT. Protein product: CATSDPSQGATGELFF.

V gene TRBV3-1 (or the pseudogene TRBV3-2) combines with J gene TRBJ2-5, with 9 bases fitting TRBD2. The CDR3 covers 17 residues. Germline-derived CDR1 and CDR2 are LGHDT and YNNKEL (reference sequence). The V gene end was trimmed by 0 bases and the J gene end by 2 bases; junction bases not matched to a gene: 7. The CDR3 loop reads CASSQDWASGAQETQYF. The CDR3 nucleotides read TGTGCCAGCAGCCAAGATTGGGCTAGCGGGGCTCAAGAGACCCAGTACTTC.

This clone was seen only once. The chain is built from TRBV11-3 and TRBJ2-1; weak D call: TRBD2 (6 bases). Germline CDR1 is SGHNT and CDR2 is YENEEA. The CDR3 loop spans 18 amino acids. Trimming shortened V by 5 bases and J by 8 bases, and 28 bases separated the two germline ends. DNA for the CDR3: TGTGCCAGCAGCCCTCACGGCCGGGGCGGGACCCCTGGGGATGAGCAGTTCTTC. Translating gives CASSPHGRGGTPGDEQFF. The full variable domain, completed using reference TRBV11-3 and TRBJ2-1, is EAGVVQSPRYKIIEKKQPVAFWCNPISGHNTLYWYLQNLGQGPELLIRYENEEAVDDSQLPKDRFSAERLKGVDSTLKIQPAELGDSAVYLCASSPHGRGGTPGDEQFFGPGTRLTVL.

The rearrangement links TRBV9 to TRBJ2-1; 7 bases match TRBD2. Per germline, CDR1 SGDLS and CDR2 YYNGEE. V lost 2 bases and J lost 0; bases outside the gene matches: 5. The length of the CDR3 is 16 residues. DNA of the CDR3: TGTGCCAGCAGCGTGGGACTAACCTTCTCCTACAATGAGCAGTTCTTC. This gives the protein CASSVGLTFSYNEQFF.

The chain has TRBV3-1 (or the pseudogene TRBV3-2) and TRBJ2-7, with TRBD1 identical over 9 bases. V lost 5 bases to trimming and J lost 6 bases; unmatched junction nucleotides: 5. CDR1 and CDR2 from the germline V gene are LGHDT and YNNKEL (reference sequence). The CDR3 consists of 13 residues. The CDR3 protein is CASSTRQGVEQYF. In DNA, the CDR3 is TGTGCCAGCAGCACCAGACAGGGGGTCGAGCAGTACTTC.

J is TRBJ1-1 and V is TRBV4-2, with D unclear. V lost 4 bases and J lost 0, with 12 bases in between. The germline V gene encodes CDR1 LGHNA and CDR2 YNFKEQ. The CDR3 has 15 residues. The CDR3 bases are TGTGCCAGCAGCCGGCGCGGGCCCATGAACACTGAAGCTTTCTTT. Translation: CASSRRGPMNTEAFF.

This chain joins TRBV2 and TRBJ2-2; 8 nucleotides agree with TRBD2. Looked up from germline, CDR1 is SNHLY and CDR2 is FYNNEI. CDR3 length equals 15 residues. The V and J ends lost 2 bases and 4 bases, in that order; junction bases with no gene match: 3. The CDR3 DNA is TGTGCCAGCAGTGAATCTCGGGGGGGCACCGGGGAGCTGTTTTTT. Translated, it gives CASSESRGGTGELFF.

The chain couples TRBV9 to TRBJ1-2; 10 bases agree with TRBD1. CDR1 is SGDLS and CDR2 is YYNGEE in the germline V gene. The CDR3 covers 15 residues. The V and J ends lost 4 bases and 1 base, in that order; junction bases with no gene match: 4. CDR3 coding DNA: TGTGCCAGCAGCCCCGGGACAGGGGTTAACTATGGCTACACCTTC. It is translated as CASSPGTGVNYGYTF.

The CDR3 nucleotides are TGTGCCAGCATGCAACTAGCCAACTCAGTTGAGCAGTTCTTC. Translated, it gives CASMQLANSVEQFF. The chain has TRBV27 and TRBJ2-1, with D maybe TRBD2 (6 bases). The CDR3 covers 14 residues. V was clipped by 7 bases and J by 9 bases, with 19 bases between them. Germline V gene lookup returns CDR1 MNHEY and CDR2 SMNVEV (reference sequence).

V gene TRBV7-2 combines with J gene TRBJ1-2, with 8 bases that match TRBD1. This CDR3 has 15 residues. V lost 5 bases and J lost 4; bases outside the gene matches: 9. The V gene's germline CDR1 is SGHTA and CDR2 FQGNSA. CDR3 loop: CASSPTGGQAYGYTF. DNA for the CDR3: TGTGCCAGCAGCCCTACAGGGGGACAGGCCTATGGCTACACCTTC.